The rows below give T cell receptor beta chains drawn from one sample of a study of immune evolution from preneoplasia to lung adenocarcinoma. Measured with immunoSEQ multiplex PCR; TCRdb has only the in-frame clones, and not every one. The data hold around 10,000 clones, with more than 70% observed a single time. Material for sequencing was FFPE normal lung tissue adjacent to the tumor. The receptor set was obtained from a person in their sixties with lung adenocarcinoma. Some clones in this sample may be carry-over from other donors' samples. Both conserved end residues are part of each CDR3. The order of the fields is V gene, D gene, J gene, clone size, CDR3 DNA, CDR3 protein. The D gene is left open where the match is weak. Size values are once, few and many counts, or a class for expanded clones, and some rows have none.

>TRBV6-4|TRBD1|TRBJ2-3|NA
TGTGCCAGCTTACAGGGGGTTGCAGATACGCAGTATTTT
CASLQGVADTQYF
>TRBV4-1|TRBD2|TRBJ2-2|NA
TGCGCCAGCAGCCAAGATTTGCCTAGCGGGAGAGGTACCGGGGAGCTGTTTTTT
CASSQDLPSGRGTGELFF
>TRBV28|TRBD2|TRBJ2-4|NA
TGTGCCGGCCGAAAGACTAGCGGGAATCGTTTATGGGGCATTCAGTACTTC
CAGRKTSGNRLWGIQYF
>TRBV14|NA|TRBJ1-2|NA
TGTGCCAGCAGCCAGGGTATGGACTATGGCTACACCTTC
CASSQGMDYGYTF
>TRBV19|TRBD2|TRBJ2-7|NA
TGTGCCAGTAGTCCTTGGACTAGCGGCACCTACGAGCAGTACTTC
CASSPWTSGTYEQYF
>TRBV20-1|NA|TRBJ2-7|once
TGCAGCGTTAATGTGGGGGCTCAGGAGTACTTC
CSVNVGAQEYF
>TRBV2|NA|TRBJ1-1|NA
TGTGCCAGCAGCCCGGACACGAACACTGAAGCTTTCTTT
CASSPDTNTEAFF
>TRBV19|NA|TRBJ2-1|NA
TGTGCCAGTGGGCGACAGAAGCAGTTCTTC
CASGRQKQFF
>TRBV30|TRBD1|TRBJ1-5|NA
TGTGCCTGGGACCGGGACAGGGCACATCAGCCCCAGCATTTT
CAWDRDRAHQPQHF
>TRBV7-9|TRBD1|TRBJ2-3|NA
TGTGCCAGCAGCCGACAGGGGGGAGATACGCAGTATTTT
CASSRQGGDTQYF
>TRBV1|NA|TRBJ2-3|NA
TGCACCAGCAGCCATGACTCACCGCTAGCGGACACAGATACGCAGTATTTT
CTSSHDSPLADTDTQYF
>TRBV30|NA|TRBJ1-5|few
TGTGCCTGGAGTGTACCCGGTCAGCCCCAGCATTTT
CAWSVPGQPQHF
>TRBV7-9|TRBD2|TRBJ2-3|NA
TGTGCCAGCAGCTCGGGACTAGCCCCCAGCACAGATACGCAGTATTTT
CASSSGLAPSTDTQYF
>TRBV28|NA|TRBJ1-5|NA
TGTGCCAGCAGGCCTATCGGGGGGAATCAGCCCCAGCATTTT
CASRPIGGNQPQHF
>TRBV9|NA|TRBJ2-7|NA
TGTGCCAGCAGCCCGGGTTACTTACGCTACGAGCAGTACTTC
CASSPGYLRYEQYF
>TRBV5-1|NA|TRBJ1-2|NA
TGCGCCAGCAGCTTACTAGGTACTTTTCACTATGGCTACACCTTC
CASSLLGTFHYGYTF
>TRBV6-5|TRBD2|TRBJ2-2|NA
TGTGCCAGTCGTCGGCGGGAGAGGACCGGGGAGCTGTTTTTT
CASRRRERTGELFF
>TRBV7-2|TRBD2|TRBJ2-5|NA
TGTGCCAGCAGCCGCCGGGGAGCGGGAGGGCCGGAGTTGGAAGAGACCCAGTACTTC
CASSRRGAGGPELEETQYF
>TRBV30|NA|TRBJ1-4|NA
TGTGCCTGGAGTGTACAAGGGACGGCAACTAATGAAAAACTGTTTTTT
CAWSVQGTATNEKLFF
>TRBV11-2|NA|TRBJ1-1|NA
TGTGCCAGCAGCTTATATCAGGGCATGAACACTGAAGCTTTCTTT
CASSLYQGMNTEAFF
>TRBV2|TRBD2|TRBJ2-3|NA
TGTGCCAGCGCTTCCGGGACTAGGGGAGATACGCAGTATTTT
CASASGTRGDTQYF
>TRBV27|NA|TRBJ2-1|NA
TGTGCCAGCAGTTTGCGTAGTCCCCCCCTGTTCTTC
CASSLRSPPLFF
>TRBV27|NA|TRBJ2-7|NA
TGTGCCAGCAGGCGAGAAGACTCCTACGAGCAGTACTTC
CASRREDSYEQYF
>TRBV7-6|TRBD2|TRBJ2-1|NA
TGTGCCAGCAGAGCACTAGCGGGTTTAGGCAATGAGCAGTTCTTC
CASRALAGLGNEQFF
>TRBV18|TRBD1|TRBJ2-5|NA
TGTGCCAGCTCTCGGACAGGGAATGGGCAAGAGACCCAGTACTTC
CASSRTGNGQETQYF
>TRBV28|NA|TRBJ1-3|once
TGTGCCAGCAGTTTGTCGTCCGAAGGGTCTGGAAACACCATATATTTT
CASSLSSEGSGNTIYF
>TRBV11-2|NA|TRBJ1-1|NA
TGTGCCAGCAGCCTAGGAGGACGCCTTGGGGCTTTCTTT
CASSLGGRLGAFF
>TRBV2|NA|TRBJ1-5|NA
TGTGCCAGCAGCCAACAGGGTGGTCAGCCCCAGCATTTT
CASSQQGGQPQHF
>TRBV29-1|NA|TRBJ2-7|NA
TGCAGCGCAAGTGATCCGGGCAGCTCCTACGAGCAGTACTTC
CSASDPGSSYEQYF
>TRBV18|NA|TRBJ1-1|NA
TGTGCCAGCTCAATGGCGGTTCGGAACACTGAAGCTTTCTTT
CASSMAVRNTEAFF
>TRBV5-1|NA|TRBJ2-1|NA
TGCGCCAGCAGCTTGAGTCTTACTACCTACAATGAGCAGTTCTTC
CASSLSLTTYNEQFF
>TRBV30|TRBD2|TRBJ2-3|NA
TGTGCCTGGAGTAAAGGACTAGCGGGGGGCACAGATACGCAGTATTTT
CAWSKGLAGGTDTQYF
>TRBV18|NA|TRBJ2-3|few
TGTGCCAGCTCACAGACCGAGAGCGGGTCAGATACGCAGTATTTT
CASSQTESGSDTQYF
>TRBV7-4|TRBD1|TRBJ2-7|few
TGTGCCAGCAGCTTAGGGCTGTCGGACAGGGGCTCCTACGAGCAGTACTTC
CASSLGLSDRGSYEQYF
>TRBV6-1|TRBD2|TRBJ2-7|NA
TGTGCCAGCAGTGGACGTAGCGGGAGTGAAGGGTACGAGCAGTACTTC
CASSGRSGSEGYEQYF
>TRBV5-4|NA|TRBJ2-1|NA
TGTGCCAGCAGCTTGGAGGTTAGAGTCACGGAACATGAGCAGTTCTTC
CASSLEVRVTEHEQFF
>TRBV5-1|TRBD2|TRBJ2-7|NA
TGCGCCAGCAGCTTGGTGAGCGGGAGGGGGGGCGAGCAGTACTTC
CASSLVSGRGGEQYF
>TRBV7-2|TRBD2|TRBJ2-2|NA
TGTGCCAGCAGCTTAAGCCTACTAGCGGGAGAGCCCGGGGAGCTGTTTTTT
CASSLSLLAGEPGELFF
>TRBV5-1|TRBD1|TRBJ2-3|NA
TGCGCCAGCAGCGAACCGGGACAGCCGCAGTATTTT
CASSEPGQPQYF
>TRBV11-2|TRBD1|TRBJ2-7|NA
TGTGCCAGCAGCTCGGGACAGCGCTACGAGCAGTACTTC
CASSSGQRYEQYF
>TRBV18|TRBD2|TRBJ2-1|NA
TGTGCCAGCCGGGACGGGAGGGACTACAATGAGCAGTTCTTC
CASRDGRDYNEQFF
>TRBV12-5|TRBD1|TRBJ2-1|NA
TGTGCTAGTGGTTTGGGAGGGCCGGGACAGAATGAGCAGTTCTTC
CASGLGGPGQNEQFF
>TRBV5-1|NA|TRBJ2-2|NA
TGCGCCAGCAGCAAAACGACAGGATCCACCGGGGAGCTGTTTTTT
CASSKTTGSTGELFF
>TRBV6-1|TRBD1|TRBJ2-3|NA
TGTGCCAGCAGTGACCCGGGACAGGGGGCAAGAGATACGCAGTATTTT
CASSDPGQGARDTQYF
>TRBV30|NA|TRBJ1-2|NA
TGTGCCCGCCTTCGGGGGGAGGGCTACACCTTC
CARLRGEGYTF